This T cell receptor (beta chain) was found in a study of T cells after yellow fever vaccination. Each CDR3 protein gets one entry after TCRdb re-called the 5' RACE reads with MiXCR. The sample consists of 500,000 to 650,000 distinct CDR3 sequences, 17% of them appearing once. The CDR3 runs to 12 residues. Trimming took off 5 bases at V and 8 bases at J, with 12 bases between the two ends. From germline, CDR1 is SQVTM and CDR2 ANQGSEA. Here the sequenced sample was PBMCs, taken about 5 days after the first yellow fever vaccination. This rearrangement joins TRBV29-1 to TRBJ1-4; D ambiguous. The sequence derives from a man between 18 and 35 years old who received the YFV17D yellow fever vaccine. DNA of the CDR3: TGCAGCGTTCACATAAACAGAGAAAAACTGTTTTTT. Residues: CSVHINREKLFF.